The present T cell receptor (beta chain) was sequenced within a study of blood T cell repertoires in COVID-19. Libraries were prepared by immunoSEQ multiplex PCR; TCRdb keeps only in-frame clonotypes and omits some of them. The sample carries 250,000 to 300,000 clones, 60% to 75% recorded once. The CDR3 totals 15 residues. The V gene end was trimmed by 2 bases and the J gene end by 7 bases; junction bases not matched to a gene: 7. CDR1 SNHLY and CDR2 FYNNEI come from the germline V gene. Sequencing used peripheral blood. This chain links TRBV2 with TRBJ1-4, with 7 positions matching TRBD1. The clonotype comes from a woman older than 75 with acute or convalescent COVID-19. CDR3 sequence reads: CASSEMRGQLEKLFF. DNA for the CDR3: TGTGCCAGCAGTGAAATGAGGGGGCAGCTTGAAAAACTGTTTTTT.